A selection of T cell receptor beta chains follows, all from one sample in a study of CD4 T cells in relation to SARS-CoV-2 and coronaviruses. The protocol was immunoSEQ multiplex PCR, while the TCRdb copy is restricted to in-frame clones and leaves out a portion. The sample consists of 30,000 or so clones, around three quarters of them appearing once. No antigen is known for these receptors. The source material was CD4+ T cells from PBMCs, cultured in vitro. These receptors were obtained from a human donor in good health. CDR3s include the opening cysteine and the closing phenylalanine or tryptophan. The order of the fields is D gene, J gene, V gene, clone size, CDR3 protein, CDR3 DNA. A D gene is named only where the DNA matches it firmly. Size tells how often a clone was seen (once, few, many) or the class of an expanded clone, and some rows leave it out.

>TRBD1|TRBJ2-3|TRBV27|-
CASSPGTGVRTDTQYF
TGTGCCAGCAGTCCGGGGACAGGGGTTCGGACAGATACGCAGTATTTT
>TRBD2|TRBJ2-7|TRBV6-6|-
CASRLAGGHEQYF
TGTGCCAGCCGACTAGCGGGGGGGCACGAGCAGTACTTC
>TRBD1|TRBJ1-2|TRBV19|-
CASSNRGHSYGYTF
TGTGCCAGTAGCAACAGGGGGCATAGCTATGGCTACACCTTC
>-|TRBJ2-7|TRBV4-2|-
CASSPDRRHEQYF
TGTGCCAGCAGTCCAGACAGGCGCCACGAGCAGTACTTC
>TRBD2|TRBJ2-1|TRBV4-3|once
CASSQGAGSLSYNEQFF
TGCGCCAGCAGCCAAGGAGCGGGATCCCTTTCCTACAATGAGCAGTTCTTC
>TRBD1|TRBJ2-7|TRBV11-2|few
CASSLTGNEQYF
TGTGCCAGCAGCTTGACAGGGAACGAGCAGTACTTC
>-|TRBJ1-4|TRBV10-3|-
CAISDRVGEKLFF
TGTGCCATCAGTGACAGGGTCGGCGAAAAACTGTTTTTT
>-|TRBJ2-7|TRBV7-9|-
CASSPSPGDDYEQYF
TGTGCCAGCAGCCCCTCCCCGGGCGACGACTACGAGCAGTACTTC
>-|TRBJ1-1|TRBV28|few
CASSPRPNTEAFF
TGTGCCAGCAGTCCCCGACCGAACACTGAAGCTTTCTTT
>-|TRBJ2-7|TRBV3-1/TRBV3-2|-
CASSPGPGSYEQYF
TGTGCCAGCAGCCCAGGCCCAGGGTCCTACGAGCAGTACTTC